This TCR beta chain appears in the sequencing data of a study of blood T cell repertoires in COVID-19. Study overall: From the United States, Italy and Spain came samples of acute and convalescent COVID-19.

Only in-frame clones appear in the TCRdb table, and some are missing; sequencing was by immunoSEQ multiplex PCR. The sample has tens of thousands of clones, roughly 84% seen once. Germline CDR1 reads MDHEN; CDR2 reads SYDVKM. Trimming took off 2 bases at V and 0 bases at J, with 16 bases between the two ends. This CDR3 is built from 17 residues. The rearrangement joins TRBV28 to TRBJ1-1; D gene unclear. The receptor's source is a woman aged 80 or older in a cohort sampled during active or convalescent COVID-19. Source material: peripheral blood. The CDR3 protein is CASSLPQPGKVNTEAFF. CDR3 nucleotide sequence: TGTGCCAGCAGTTTACCCCAACCGGGAAAGGTGAACACTGAAGCTTTCTTT.